This paragraph covers one TCR beta chain sequence. Its specificity is not known. This sample is drawn from a study of a mutant IDH1 vaccine in newly diagnosed glioma. Turning to the study itself: Treatment recipients were approximately 60% male and around 40% female, and their mean age was around 40 years. It was radiotherapy, temozolomide, or both that patients received previously, with most receiving both.

Overall study results and limits: Apparently unrelated to pseudoprogression were changes in the top peripheral T cell clonotypes.

The assay was immunoSEQ multiplex PCR, and TCRdb's table has in-frame clones only and misses some. This sample has about 38,000 clones, with around nine tenths found just once. The time point: baseline, week 1 (first vaccination visit). Documented treatment: pre-vaccination baseline after standard-of-care therapy. The study enrolled donors with new WHO grade 3 or 4 IDH1-mutant, ATRX-lost astrocytomas. CDR1 and CDR2 from the germline V gene are LNHDA and SQIVND (reference sequence). V was clipped by 4 bases and J by 4 bases; unmatched bases: 10. The CDR3 loop spans 16 amino acids. Here the sequenced sample was PBMCs, taken from a glioma patient treated with radiotherapy, temozolomide or both. The TCR comes from a man younger than 35 with glioma. The rearrangement joins TRBV19 to TRBJ1-5; 7 nucleotides agree with TRBD1. The chain's CDR3 is CASSNLREGANQPQHF. In DNA form, the CDR3 reads TGTGCCAGTAGTAACCTCCGGGAGGGGGCAAATCAGCCCCAGCATTTT.